What follows are 2 T cell receptor beta chains derived from one specimen sequenced in a study of T cells after yellow fever vaccination. One entry per CDR3 protein, called by TCRdb with MiXCR from the 5' RACE reads. The sample shows about 580,000 distinct CDR3 sequences, around 16% of them seen only once. This sample comprised PBMCs, obtained 5 days after the first yellow fever vaccination. These receptors were collected from a man in his late teens or twenties who received the YFV17D yellow fever vaccine.

This clonotype was observed many times. The chain links TRBV12-3 or TRBV12-4 to TRBJ2-1, with D perhaps matching TRBD1 or TRBD2 (5 bases each). CDR3 length: 14 amino acids. The V and J ends lost 6 bases and 4 bases respectively, with 13 bases between them. The DNA for the CDR3 is TGTGCCAGCAGGCTACCGGGACGGTACAATGAGCAGTTCTTC. It is translated as CASRLPGRYNEQFF.

The DNA of the CDR3 is TGTGCCATCAGACCCCGGGACAGGGACGGTTATGGCTACACCTTC. It yields the protein CAIRPRDRDGYGYTF. The V and J genes are TRBV10-3 and TRBJ1-2, with 9 bases identical to TRBD1. Germline-derived CDR1 and CDR2 are ENHRY and SYGVKD. This CDR3 is 15 amino acids long. V lost 6 bases, J lost 5 bases, and 10 bases stayed unmatched.